The source of this TCR beta chain is a study of early T cells in non-severe SARS-CoV-2 infection. At the level of the study: Investigators sequenced bulk RNA drawn from unsorted whole blood, and chains remained unpaired.

Individual cDNA molecules were tagged with unique molecular identifiers, the study reported. MiXCR, applied by TCRdb to the 5' RACE reads, yields one record per CDR3 protein. The table has 30,000 to 40,000 distinct CDR3 sequences, over 9% seen once. The CDR3 loop spans 16 amino acids. Germline V lookup: CDR1 MNHEY, CDR2 SVGEGT. Trimming cost V 0 bases and J 1 base, with 10 bases left between them. This TCR was sampled from an adult who was a healthcare worker with PCR-confirmed SARS-CoV-2 infection or an uninfected control (not recorded which). The sequencing input was whole blood. The chain carries TRBV6-2 or TRBV6-3 and TRBJ2-4; D unclear. The CDR3 loop reads CASSYSEATAKNIQYF. For the CDR3, the DNA is TGTGCCAGCAGTTACTCAGAGGCGACGGCCAAAAACATTCAGTACTTC.